The 30 T cell receptor beta chains below all came from one sample that was sequenced in a study of T cells in Graves' hyperthyroidism and ophthalmopathy. RNA transcripts yielded amplified TCR beta CDR3 regions. During a first-round RT-PCR of the TCR CDR3, the HTBI primer set was used. TCRdb used MiXCR to reprocess the multiplex PCR reads, holding one entry per CDR3 protein. The table lists around 340,000 distinct CDR3 sequences, 16% of them singletons, with around 33% in the top ten. Sequencing was done on a sample of blood. These receptor sequences come from a man aged 25 to 45 with Graves' hyperthyroidism.

This clonotype was found many times. The chain recombines TRBV30 with TRBJ1-6; D ambiguous. Per germline, CDR1 GTSNPN and CDR2 SVGIG (reference sequence). The V end was cut by 7 bases, the J end by 0 bases, with 7 bases between. The length of the CDR3 is 13 residues. This CDR3 is CASTDSYNSPLHF. CDR3 in DNA: TGTGCCTCCACGGACTCCTATAATTCACCCCTCCACTTT.

The table lists this clonotype with many counts. The rearrangement uses TRBV27 and TRBJ2-7, with unresolved D. This CDR3 is built from 15 residues. In germline, CDR1 is MNHEY, CDR2 SMNVEV (reference sequence). The germline V and J ends were trimmed by 7 bases and 0 bases, with 16 bases remaining between them. CDR3 nucleotides: TGTGCCAGCACTACCAGACCCAGGAGCTCCTACGAGCAGTACTTC. This encodes CASTTRPRSSYEQYF.

On this clonotype: A much more abundant neighbour one base away suggests this may be a read error. This chain uses TRBV5-1 with TRBJ2-1; D assignment may be TRBD1 or TRBD2 (5 bases each). The J call may be mistaken, given a closer DNA end match to TRBJ2-7. The CDR3 runs to 14 residues. Germline CDR1 reads SGHRS; CDR2 reads YFSETQ. CDR3 sequence: CASSKGPTYNEQYF. The CDR3, as DNA: TGCGCCAGCAGCAAGGGACCTACATACAATGAGCAGTACTTC.

Worth noting for this clonotype: This CDR3 fails to terminate in the conserved phenylalanine or tryptophan, so it likely reflects a read error. This rearrangement joins TRBV12-3 or TRBV12-4 to TRBJ2-5; D not certain. This CDR3 is 12 amino acids long. Here the CDR3 DNA reads TGCGCCAGCAGTCCGGAAAAAGAGACCCAGTACTCC. Translating gives CASSPEKETQYS.

This clonotype was observed many times. V and J are TRBV2 and TRBJ2-1; 8 bases agree with TRBD2. V trimming: 6 bases; J trimming: 8 bases; junction bases outside the gene matches: 3. Germline assignment: CDR1 SNHLY and CDR2 FYNNEI. This CDR3 region has 12 residues. This CDR3 reads CASRALADEQFF. As DNA, the CDR3 is TGTGCCAGCAGGGCACTAGCGGATGAGCAGTTCTTC.

The rearrangement links TRBV6-1 to TRBJ2-1; tentative D call: TRBD2 (5 bases). Germline V CDR1 and CDR2: MNHNS, SASEGT. V lost 8 bases, J lost 12 bases, and 20 bases lay in between. The CDR3 is made up of 13 amino acids. CDR3 protein: CASAGSSTWGQFF. The CDR3 DNA is TGTGCCAGCGCTGGGAGCAGCACTTGGGGGCAGTTCTTC.

This chain links TRBV7-2 with TRBJ2-2; D uncertain. The CDR3 extends over 15 amino acids. The germline V gene has CDR1 SGHTA and CDR2 FQGNSA. Trimming removed 5 bases from V and 6 bases from J, with 16 bases in between. CDR3 amino acids: CASSPRNSYAGELFF. CDR3 bases: TGTGCCAGCAGCCCCCGTAACAGCTACGCCGGGGAGCTGTTTTTT.

This clonotype has just a few counts. CDR3 sequence (DNA): TGTGCCAGCAGTTGGGGACAGGGAGAGCAGTACTTC. Translated, it gives CASSWGQGEQYF. The chain uses TRBV12-3 or TRBV12-4 and TRBJ2-7, with 9 positions matching TRBD1. The length of the CDR3 is 12 residues. J gave up 7 bases and V 4 bases, and 2 bases lay outside the gene matches.

This clonotype was recorded at least ten times. The chain recombines TRBV7-2 with TRBJ2-1; 7 bases are shared with TRBD1. The CDR3 sequence is 16 residues long. Germline CDR1 is SGHTA and CDR2 is FQGNSA. Trimming cost V 2 bases and J 2 bases; bases outside gene matches: 6. The chain's CDR3 is CASSLTGVRTYNEQFF. CDR3 DNA: TGTGCCAGCAGCTTAACAGGGGTTCGGACCTACAATGAGCAGTTCTTC.

This clonotype was found many times. The rearrangement links TRBV7-2 to TRBJ1-3; D unresolved. Germline V gene data show CDR1 as SGHTA and CDR2 as FQGNSA. The V gene lost 2 bases and the J gene lost 8 bases, with 10 bases spanning the gap. The CDR3 totals 13 residues. The CDR3: CASSLNSGDTIYF. The CDR3 nucleotides are TGTGCCAGCAGCTTAAACAGTGGGGACACCATATATTTT.

This clonotype has a count of ten or more. The chain combines TRBV4-1 with TRBJ2-5, with D tentatively TRBD1 (6 bases). In germline, CDR1 is MGHRA, CDR2 YSYEKL. Trimming cost V 2 bases and J 0 bases, with 13 bases left between them. The CDR3 runs to 16 residues. The CDR3 bases are TGCGCCAGCAGCCAAACCGGGACACAGTACCAAGAGACCCAGTACTTC. This encodes CASSQTGTQYQETQYF.

This clonotype appeared a few times. The chain couples TRBV7-9 to TRBJ2-6; 7 nucleotides match TRBD2. Germline values: CDR1 SEHNR, CDR2 FQNEAQ (reference sequence). V dropped 11 bases and J dropped 2; count of bases not matched to a gene: 9. CDR3 length equals 15 residues. DNA for the CDR3: TGTGCCCATAGCGGGTACCTCCCTGGGGCCAACGTCCTGACTTTC. Protein sequence: CAHSGYLPGANVLTF.

The sample holds many counts of this clonotype. The J gene is TRBJ2-7, the V gene TRBV20-1; D not certain. V lost 0 bases, J lost 2 bases, and 5 bases lay in between. This CDR3 contains 12 residues. Per the germline V gene, CDR1 is DFQATT and CDR2 is SNEGSKA (reference sequence). The CDR3 loop reads CSARETPYEQYF. The CDR3 DNA is TGCAGTGCTAGAGAGACCCCCTACGAGCAGTACTTC.

The rearrangement joins TRBV24-1 to TRBJ2-3, with D perhaps assigned TRBD1 or TRBD2 (5 bases each). V was trimmed by 4 bases and J by 0 bases, leaving 13 bases between them. The CDR3 totals 16 residues. Germline CDR1 and CDR2: KGHDR and SFDVKD. CDR3 nucleotide sequence: TGTGCCACCAGTGAACCCGGGGCAGCTAGCACAGATACGCAGTATTTT. It codes for CATSEPGAASTDTQYF.

The chain has TRBV28 and TRBJ1-1; TRBD1 agrees at 7 bases. With 6 bases clipped from V and 0 bases from J, the junction kept 4 bases outside the gene matches. The CDR3 loop spans 14 amino acids. Germline CDR1 MDHEN, CDR2 SYDVKM. The CDR3 region has the DNA TGTGCCAGCAGGGCCGGGACAGTGAACACTGAAGCTTTCTTT. Protein product: CASRAGTVNTEAFF.

This clonotype was seen ten or more times. This sequence joins TRBV12-3 or TRBV12-4 and TRBJ1-1; 7 bases are shared with TRBD1. J lost 0 bases, V lost 6 bases, and 7 bases had no gene match. This CDR3 has 15 residues. CDR3 sequence: CASSQWTGMNTEAFF. DNA for the CDR3: TGTGCCAGCAGCCAATGGACAGGAATGAACACTGAAGCTTTCTTT.

The table lists this clonotype with many counts. The rearrangement joins TRBV3-1 to TRBJ1-2, with 8 positions matching TRBD1. V lost 2 bases and J lost 6; bases outside the gene matches: 2. The germline V gene has CDR1 LGHDT and CDR2 YNNKEL (reference sequence). The CDR3 is 13 amino acids. CDR3: CASSQQGADGYTF. CDR3 sequence (DNA): TGTGCCAGCAGCCAACAGGGGGCGGATGGCTACACCTTC.

This clonotype has ten or more counts. CDR3 protein: CASSADTQETQYF. DNA of the CDR3: TGTGCCAGCAGTGCGGACACCCAAGAGACCCAGTACTTC. V gene TRBV2 combines with J gene TRBJ2-5; TRBD1 is a possible D gene (5 bases). V was clipped by 4 bases and J by 1 base, with 7 bases between them. The CDR3 is 13 amino acids. CDR1 SNHLY and CDR2 FYNNEI come from the germline V gene.

This clonotype was detected many times. CDR3 loop: CASSLNSETQYF. Here the CDR3 DNA reads TGTGCCAGCAGTCTGAATTCAGAGACCCAGTACTTC. The chain joins TRBV3-1 to TRBJ2-5; D is undetermined. CDR1 is LGHDT and CDR2 is YNNKEL in the germline V gene (reference sequence). The V and J ends lost 6 bases and 4 bases respectively, with 9 bases between them. This CDR3 spans 12 amino acids.

The chain has TRBV5-1 and TRBJ1-2; D is perhaps TRBD1 (6 bases). The CDR3 has 16 residues. The V end was cut by 0 bases, the J end by 8 bases, with 20 bases between. Per the germline V gene, CDR1 is SGHRS and CDR2 is YFSETQ. The CDR3 is CASSLDGDWGGSGYTF. CDR3 coding DNA: TGCGCCAGCAGCTTGGATGGTGATTGGGGGGGCTCGGGCTACACCTTC. The variable domain in full, with the rest retrieved from reference TRBV5-1 and TRBJ1-2, is KAGVTQTPRYLIKTRGQQVTLSCSPISGHRSVSWYQQTPGQGLQFLFEYFSETQRNKGNFPGRFSGRQFSNSRSEMNVSTLELGDSALYLCASSLDGDWGGSGYTFGSGTRLTVV.

The chain links TRBV24-1 to TRBJ2-1; the D is unclear. CDR1 and CDR2 from the germline V gene are KGHDR and SFDVKD. Trimming stripped 3 bases from V and 0 bases from J, with 11 bases between. The CDR3 spans 16 residues. The CDR3 spells CATSDPGLSSYNEQFF. DNA of the CDR3: TGTGCCACCAGTGATCCCGGCCTCAGCTCCTACAATGAGCAGTTCTTC.

This clonotype was seen only a few times. The rearrangement uses TRBV7-3 and TRBJ1-2, with D maybe TRBD1 (6 bases). The CDR3 covers 15 residues. Deletions cut 3 bases from V and 4 bases from J, with 15 bases between. Germline lookup yields CDR1 SGHTA and CDR2 FQGTGA. CDR3 protein: CASSLYPGGAYGYTF. CDR3 bases: TGTGCCAGCAGCTTGTACCCCGGGGGCGCCTATGGCTACACCTTC. The whole variable domain, remainder taken from reference TRBV7-3 and TRBJ1-2, is GAGVSQTPSNKVTEKGKYVELRCDPISGHTALYWYRQSLGQGPEFLIYFQGTGAADDSGLPNDRFFAVRPEGSVSTLKIQRTERGDSAVYLCASSLYPGGAYGYTFGSGTRLTVV.

This clonotype turned up a few times. This chain uses TRBV10-3 with TRBJ2-1; 7 nucleotides align to TRBD2. Germline V lookup: CDR1 ENHRY, CDR2 SYGVKD. The CDR3 runs 13 residues. Losses at the gene ends were 11 bases for V and 8 bases for J; bases not matched to a gene: 12. CDR3 loop: CASRTSLGYEQFF. In DNA form, the CDR3 reads TGTGCCTCCCGGACTAGTCTCGGCTATGAGCAGTTCTTC.

This clonotype was seen many times. CDR3 residues: CASSLNRDTQYF. Written as DNA, the CDR3 is TGTGCCAGCAGCCTCAACAGAGATACGCAGTATTTT. The chain is built from TRBV11-2 and TRBJ2-3, with D unclear. The germline CDR1 and CDR2 sequences are SGHAT and FQNNGV. CDR3 length: 12 residues. V gave up 5 bases and J gave up 5 bases, with 8 bases separating them.

This clonotype was found many times. The chain employs TRBV20-1 and TRBJ2-5, with D possibly being TRBD1 (6 bases). Trimming cost V 4 bases and J 5 bases, with 17 bases left between them. This CDR3 has 14 amino acids. CDR1 DFQATT and CDR2 SNEGSKA come from the germline V gene (reference sequence). The CDR3 DNA reads as TGCAGTGCTAACCCACAGGGATCGGGGGAGACCCAGTACTTC. It is translated as CSANPQGSGETQYF.

The table lists this clonotype with many counts. This rearrangement joins TRBV12-3 or TRBV12-4 to TRBJ1-4, with 9 bases fitting TRBD1. The CDR3 has 14 amino acids. V lost 4 bases, J lost 5 bases, and 2 bases stayed unmatched. This CDR3 is CASSSTGGNEKLFF. CDR3 coding DNA: TGTGCCAGCAGTTCGACAGGGGGAAATGAAAAACTGTTTTTT.

This clonotype has a handful of counts. The V gene is TRBV20-1, the J gene TRBJ2-1, with 10 bases aligning to TRBD1. The germline V gene encodes CDR1 DFQATT and CDR2 SNEGSKA (reference sequence). V lost 5 bases and J lost 4; bases outside the gene matches: 5. This CDR3 is 14 amino acids long. CDR3 sequence: CSARTGGIYNEQFF. The CDR3 DNA follows: TGCAGTGCTCGGACAGGGGGTATTTACAATGAGCAGTTCTTC.

This sequence joins TRBV28 and TRBJ2-7; 12 bases fit TRBD2. Germline lookup yields CDR1 MDHEN and CDR2 SYDVKM. V was clipped by 3 bases and J by 3 bases; unmatched bases: 6. The CDR3 loop spans 16 amino acids. CDR3 protein: CASSLTTSGGIYEQYF. For the CDR3, the DNA is TGTGCCAGCAGTTTGACGACTAGCGGGGGAATCTACGAGCAGTACTTC.

This clonotype was detected many times. The rearrangement uses TRBV18 and TRBJ2-3, with D hard to call. Trimming removed 6 bases from V and 4 bases from J, with 11 bases in between. This CDR3 spans 13 amino acids. From germline, CDR1 is KGHSH and CDR2 LQKENI. CDR3 nucleotide sequence: TGTGCCAGCTCCCCGAGAAGGTCAGATACGCAGTATTTT. Protein: CASSPRRSDTQYF.

This clonotype has at least ten counts. The rearrangement links TRBV7-9 to TRBJ2-1; D unclear. CDR3 length: 14 amino acids. The germline CDR1 and CDR2 sequences are SEHNR and FQNEAQ (reference sequence). V was trimmed by 1 base and J by 4 bases, leaving 8 bases between them. The CDR3, as DNA: TGTGCCAGCAGCTTAGGAGTTGTATACAATGAGCAGTTCTTC. Its translation: CASSLGVVYNEQFF.